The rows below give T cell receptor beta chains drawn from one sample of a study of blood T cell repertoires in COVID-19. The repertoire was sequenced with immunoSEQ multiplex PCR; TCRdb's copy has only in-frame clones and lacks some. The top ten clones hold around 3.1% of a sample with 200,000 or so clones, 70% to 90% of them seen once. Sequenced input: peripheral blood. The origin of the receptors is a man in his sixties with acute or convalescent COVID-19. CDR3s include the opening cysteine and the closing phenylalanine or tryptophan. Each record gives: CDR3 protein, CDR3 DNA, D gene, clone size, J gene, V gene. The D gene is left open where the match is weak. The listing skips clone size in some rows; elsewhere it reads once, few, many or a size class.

CASSRDRVRLHF,TGTGCCAGCAGTCGAGACAGGGTCAGGCTCCACTTT,TRBD1,-,TRBJ1-6,TRBV12-3/TRBV12-4
CASNKEAYNEQFF,TGTGCCAGCAATAAAGAGGCTTACAATGAGCAGTTCTTC,-,-,TRBJ2-1,TRBV28
CASSQDVQSGNTIYF,TGCGCCAGCAGCCAAGATGTACAGTCTGGAAACACCATATATTTT,-,-,TRBJ1-3,TRBV4-3
CASSIRQGAVYEQYF,TGTGCCAGTAGTATCCGGCAGGGTGCGGTCTACGAGCAGTACTTC,-,-,TRBJ2-7,TRBV19
CASSSGGTALNQPQHF,TGTGCCAGCAGCTCGGGAGGGACAGCACTCAATCAGCCCCAGCATTTT,TRBD1,few,TRBJ1-5,TRBV7-9
CSVVRGGNTIYF,TGCAGCGTTGTCAGGGGTGGAAACACCATATATTTT,-,few,TRBJ1-3,TRBV29-1
CASSYLAGSLNEQFF,TGTGCCAGCAGTTACCTGGCGGGATCCCTCAATGAGCAGTTCTTC,-,-,TRBJ2-1,TRBV6-5
CASSLAPGVGKSTQYF,TGTGCCAGCAGCTTGGCCCCGGGAGTAGGGAAATCTACGCAGTATTTT,-,-,TRBJ2-3,TRBV5-6
CAWMAGNTGELFF,TGTGCCTGGATGGCAGGGAACACCGGGGAGCTGTTTTTT,-,-,TRBJ2-2,TRBV30
CASSKVRTGEYNSPLHF,TGTGCCAGCAGCAAAGTCCGGACAGGGGAATATAATTCACCCCTCCACTTT,-,-,TRBJ1-6,TRBV21-1
CASSIVRNTEAFF,TGTGCCAGTAGTATAGTTAGAAACACTGAAGCTTTCTTT,-,-,TRBJ1-1,TRBV19
CASSPKGTSGEQEAGELFF,TGCGCCAGCAGCCCTAAGGGGACTAGCGGGGAGCAGGAGGCCGGGGAGCTGTTTTTT,TRBD2,-,TRBJ2-2,TRBV5-1
CASSPPSRTYGYTF,TGCGCCAGCAGCCCACCCTCGAGAACCTATGGCTACACCTTC,-,-,TRBJ1-2,TRBV5-1
CASSLGFGQGGNEQYF,TGTGCCAGCAGCTTAGGCTTCGGACAGGGGGGCAACGAGCAGTACTTC,TRBD1,-,TRBJ2-7,TRBV13
CASSFRETQYF,TGTGCCAGTAGTTTCAGGGAGACCCAGTACTTC,-,-,TRBJ2-5,TRBV19
CASSFMGQGVSGELFF,TGTGCCAGCAGTTTTATGGGACAGGGGGTCTCCGGGGAGCTGTTTTTT,TRBD1,once,TRBJ2-2,TRBV28
CASRRQLGTEAFF,TGCGCCAGCAGAAGACAGTTGGGCACTGAAGCTTTCTTT,-,-,TRBJ1-1,TRBV10-1
CASSLYQGLENTGELFF,TGCGCCAGCAGCTTGTATCAGGGGCTCGAGAACACCGGGGAGCTGTTTTTT,-,once,TRBJ2-2,TRBV5-1
CASTMLAGAGKLFF,TGTGCCAGTACAATGCTCGCAGGGGCTGGAAAACTGTTTTTT,-,-,TRBJ1-4,TRBV19
CASSYSGALNTEAFF,TGTGCCAGCAGTTACTCGGGGGCCTTGAACACTGAAGCTTTCTTT,-,-,TRBJ1-1,TRBV6-2/TRBV6-3
CTSSQDMVGTSGGGAYNEQFF,TGCACCAGCAGCCAAGATATGGTCGGGACTAGCGGGGGGGGAGCCTACAATGAGCAGTTCTTC,-,-,TRBJ2-1,TRBV1
CAWRSTLQGTNEKLFF,TGTGCCTGGAGGTCAACACTACAGGGGACTAATGAAAAACTGTTTTTT,TRBD1,-,TRBJ1-4,TRBV30
CASSPGLAGETQYF,TGTGCCAGCTCACCAGGACTAGCTGGGGAGACCCAGTACTTC,TRBD2,-,TRBJ2-5,TRBV18
CASRSGTEGLVGNQPQHF,TGTGCCAGCAGATCCGGGACAGAGGGCCTTGTCGGCAATCAGCCCCAGCATTTT,TRBD1,few,TRBJ1-5,TRBV28
CASSPRTGHSYEQYF,TGTGCCAGCTCACCACGAACGGGACACTCCTACGAGCAGTACTTC,-,-,TRBJ2-7,TRBV18
CASSSGTGGTDTQYF,TGCGCCAGCAGCAGCGGGACAGGGGGTACAGATACGCAGTATTTT,TRBD1,-,TRBJ2-3,TRBV5-1
CASSLPDSYEQYF,TGTGCCAGCAGCTTGCCAGACAGCTACGAGCAGTACTTC,-,few,TRBJ2-7,TRBV5-4
CASSQALAGVSQETQYF,TGTGCCAGCAGCCAAGCTCTAGCGGGGGTGTCCCAAGAGACCCAGTACTTC,TRBD2,-,TRBJ2-5,TRBV14
CASSEELQGARNLKAYEQYF,TGTGCCAGCAGTGAGGAGTTACAGGGGGCGCGGAATCTTAAGGCCTACGAGCAGTACTTC,TRBD1,-,TRBJ2-7,TRBV6-1
CASSGENPNEKLFF,TGTGCCAGCAGCGGAGAAAATCCGAATGAAAAACTGTTTTTT,-,once,TRBJ1-4,TRBV7-8
CATSDEGEYGGYTF,TGTGCCACCAGTGATGAAGGGGAATACGGTGGCTACACCTTC,-,-,TRBJ1-2,TRBV24-1
CASHGTSGRSYEQYF,TGTGCCAGCCATGGGACTAGCGGTCGCTCCTACGAGCAGTACTTC,TRBD2,-,TRBJ2-7,TRBV2
CASSQAARFPDTQYF,TGTGCCAGCAGCCAAGCCGCCAGATTCCCAGATACGCAGTATTTT,-,-,TRBJ2-3,TRBV3-1/TRBV3-2
CATRYRANTEAFF,TGTGCCACCAGGTACAGGGCGAACACTGAAGCTTTCTTT,-,-,TRBJ1-1,TRBV15
CASSPRQEQRNTIYF,TGTGCCAGCAGCCCCCGACAGGAGCAACGGAACACCATATATTTT,-,-,TRBJ1-3,TRBV14
CASSLGRQVLYEQYF,TGTGCCAGCAGCTTAGGGAGGCAGGTCCTCTACGAGCAGTACTTC,-,-,TRBJ2-7,TRBV7-2
CASRPLGHEQFF,TGTGCCAGCAGACCACTAGGGCATGAGCAGTTCTTC,-,-,TRBJ2-1,TRBV7-8
CASTRRSGGAGEQFF,TGTGCCAGTACCAGACGTAGCGGGGGGGCCGGGGAGCAGTTCTTC,TRBD2,-,TRBJ2-1,TRBV19
CASSLAPNSGGKSEQFF,TGTGCCAGCAGCTTAGCCCCAAACAGCGGGGGGAAGAGTGAGCAGTTCTTC,TRBD2,once,TRBJ2-1,TRBV7-7
CAIANPGTGSDTQYF,TGTGCCATCGCTAACCCCGGGACAGGGTCCGATACGCAGTATTTT,TRBD1,-,TRBJ2-3,TRBV10-3
CASRRTSGAGELFF,TGTGCCAGCAGGCGGACGAGCGGCGCCGGGGAGCTGTTTTTT,-,-,TRBJ2-2,TRBV7-2
CASSVGGLTTNEKLFF,TGTGCCAGCAGCGTAGGAGGATTAACAACTAATGAAAAACTGTTTTTT,-,-,TRBJ1-4,TRBV9
CASSLWPSGGGSQETQYF,TGTGCCAGCAGCTTATGGCCTAGCGGGGGGGGGTCCCAAGAGACCCAGTACTTC,TRBD2,-,TRBJ2-5,TRBV7-2
CASSSLTGQESHGYTF,TGTGCCAGCAGTTCCCTTACGGGACAGGAGAGCCATGGCTACACCTTC,TRBD1,-,TRBJ1-2,TRBV6-5
CASSQWGGSNQPQHF,TGCGCCAGCAGTCAATGGGGGGGGAGCAATCAGCCCCAGCATTTT,-,-,TRBJ1-5,TRBV23-1
CASSDPRRQGGEQYF,TGTGCCAGCAGTGACCCCAGACGACAGGGAGGCGAGCAGTACTTC,-,-,TRBJ2-7,TRBV25-1
CASHTLTGTLNEQFF,TGCGCCAGTCACACTCTGACAGGGACCCTCAATGAGCAGTTCTTC,TRBD1,-,TRBJ2-1,TRBV5-1
CASSPWTGSTDTQYF,TGTGCCAGCAGCCCTTGGACAGGGAGCACAGATACGCAGTATTTT,TRBD1,-,TRBJ2-3,TRBV11-2
CASSGPGTNGYTF,TGTGCCAGCAGTGGACCCGGGACAAATGGCTACACCTTC,-,-,TRBJ1-2,TRBV6-4
CASSPEVGAGYGYTF,TGTGCCAGCAGCCCGGAGGTGGGGGCAGGGTATGGCTACACCTTC,-,-,TRBJ1-2,TRBV7-2
CASSTPTGTNTEAFF,TGTGCCAGCAGTACCCCTACAGGGACGAACACTGAAGCTTTCTTT,-,-,TRBJ1-1,TRBV28
CSVPGQGWYGYTF,TGCAGCGTCCCGGGACAGGGGTGGTATGGCTACACCTTC,TRBD1,-,TRBJ1-2,TRBV29-1
CASRRQGDTGELFF,TGTGCCAGCAGACGACAGGGGGACACCGGGGAGCTGTTTTTT,TRBD1,-,TRBJ2-2,TRBV27
CASSVGSADRSDTEAFF,TGTGCCAGCAGCGTAGGCTCAGCTGACAGGAGCGACACTGAAGCTTTCTTT,-,-,TRBJ1-1,TRBV9
CASSQGGGSSYNEQFF,TGCGCCAGCAGCCAAGGGGGGGGGAGCTCCTACAATGAGCAGTTCTTC,TRBD2,-,TRBJ2-1,TRBV4-1
CASTLTQGGQPQHF,TGTGCCAGCACTTTGACACAGGGTGGACAGCCCCAGCATTTT,-,-,TRBJ1-5,TRBV6-5
CASSDRPGHSTEAFF,TGTGCCAGCAGCGACCGACCGGGACACTCCACTGAAGCTTTCTTT,-,-,TRBJ1-1,TRBV7-8
CASTPRGGTNTGELFF,TGTGCCAGCACCCCCCGGGGGGGGACGAACACCGGGGAGCTGTTTTTT,TRBD2,-,TRBJ2-2,TRBV27
CASSDGIYGYTF,TGTGCCAGCAGCGACGGGATCTATGGCTACACCTTC,-,-,TRBJ1-2,TRBV6-2/TRBV6-3
CASSETGIPYEQYF,TGTGCCAGCAGTGAAACAGGGATCCCTTACGAGCAGTACTTC,-,-,TRBJ2-7,TRBV2